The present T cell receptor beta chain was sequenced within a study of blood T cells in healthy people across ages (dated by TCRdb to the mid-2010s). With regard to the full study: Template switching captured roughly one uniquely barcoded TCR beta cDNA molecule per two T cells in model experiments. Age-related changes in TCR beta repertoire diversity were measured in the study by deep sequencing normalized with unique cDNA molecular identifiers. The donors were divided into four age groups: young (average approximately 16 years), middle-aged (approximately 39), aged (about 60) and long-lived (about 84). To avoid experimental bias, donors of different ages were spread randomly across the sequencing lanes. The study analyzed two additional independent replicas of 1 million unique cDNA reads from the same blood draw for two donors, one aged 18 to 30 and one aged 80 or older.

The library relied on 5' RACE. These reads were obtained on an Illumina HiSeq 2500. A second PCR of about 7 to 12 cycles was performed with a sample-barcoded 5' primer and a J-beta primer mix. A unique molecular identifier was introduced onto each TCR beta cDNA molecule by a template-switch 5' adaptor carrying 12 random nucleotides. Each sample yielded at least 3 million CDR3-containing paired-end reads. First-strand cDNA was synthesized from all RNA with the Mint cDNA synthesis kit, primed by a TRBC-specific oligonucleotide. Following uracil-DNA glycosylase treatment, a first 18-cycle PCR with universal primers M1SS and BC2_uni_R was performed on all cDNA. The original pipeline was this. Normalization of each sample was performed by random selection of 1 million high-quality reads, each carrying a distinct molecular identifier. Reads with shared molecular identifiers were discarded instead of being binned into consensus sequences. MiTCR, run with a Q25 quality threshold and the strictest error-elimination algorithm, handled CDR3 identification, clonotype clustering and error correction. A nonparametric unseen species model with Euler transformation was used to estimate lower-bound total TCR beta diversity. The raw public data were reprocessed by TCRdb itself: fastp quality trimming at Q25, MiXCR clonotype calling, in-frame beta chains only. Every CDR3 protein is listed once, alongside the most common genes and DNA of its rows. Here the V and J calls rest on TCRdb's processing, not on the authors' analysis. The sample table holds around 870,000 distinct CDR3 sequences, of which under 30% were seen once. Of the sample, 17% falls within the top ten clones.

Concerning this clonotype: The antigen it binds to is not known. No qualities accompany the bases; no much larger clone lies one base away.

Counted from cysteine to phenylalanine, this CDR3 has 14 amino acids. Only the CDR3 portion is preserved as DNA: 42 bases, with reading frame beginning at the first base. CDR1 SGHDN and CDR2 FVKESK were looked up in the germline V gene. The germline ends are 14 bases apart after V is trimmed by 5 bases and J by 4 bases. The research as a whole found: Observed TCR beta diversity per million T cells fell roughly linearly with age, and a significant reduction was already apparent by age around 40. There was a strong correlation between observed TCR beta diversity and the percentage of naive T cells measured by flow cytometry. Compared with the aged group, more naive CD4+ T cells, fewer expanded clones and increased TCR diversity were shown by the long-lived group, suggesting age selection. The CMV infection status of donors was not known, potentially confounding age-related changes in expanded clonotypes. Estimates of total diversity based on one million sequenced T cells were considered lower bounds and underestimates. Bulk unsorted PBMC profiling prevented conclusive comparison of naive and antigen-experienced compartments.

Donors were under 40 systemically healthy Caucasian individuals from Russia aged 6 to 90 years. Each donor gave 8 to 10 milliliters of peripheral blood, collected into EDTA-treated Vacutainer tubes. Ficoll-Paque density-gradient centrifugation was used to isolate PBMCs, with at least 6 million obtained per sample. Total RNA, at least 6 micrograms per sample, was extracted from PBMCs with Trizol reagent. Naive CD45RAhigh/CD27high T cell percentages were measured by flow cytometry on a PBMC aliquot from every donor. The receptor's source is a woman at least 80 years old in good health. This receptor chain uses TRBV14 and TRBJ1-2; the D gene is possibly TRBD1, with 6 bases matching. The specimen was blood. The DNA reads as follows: TGTGCCAGCAGCAGAGTCGGGGGCCCCTATGGCTACACCTTC. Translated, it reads CASSRVGGPYGYTF.